A selection of T cell receptor beta chains follows, all from one sample in a study of T cells in Graves' hyperthyroidism and ophthalmopathy. Using its own MiXCR run on the multiplex PCR reads, TCRdb lists one record per CDR3 protein. The sample comprises about 270,000 distinct CDR3 sequences, over 20% of which are singletons, and about 60% rests with the top ten. Sequencing used blood. Source of these receptors: a man aged 25-45 years with Graves' ophthalmopathy. CDR3s include the opening cysteine and the closing phenylalanine or tryptophan. Fields, in order: CDR3 length, V gene, clone size, J gene, D gene, CDR3 protein. D genes are given only for firm matches. Only part of the rows carry a size: once, few, many, or a class if the clone is expanded.

>18|TRBV4-1|few|TRBJ2-2|NA
CASSQDQGVRPNTGELFF
>12|TRBV7-2|few|TRBJ1-2|NA
CASTMGPYGYTF
>14|TRBV10-3|NA|TRBJ1-5|TRBD1
CAIAGTGDGQPQHF
>18|TRBV3-1|few|TRBJ1-2|NA
CASSQVGQRGAGNYGYTF
>15|TRBV28|many|TRBJ1-2|TRBD1
CASSFRGTGYSGYTF
>16|TRBV11-2|many|TRBJ2-3|NA
CASSSRRRQGLDTQYF
>16|TRBV7-3|few|TRBJ2-1|TRBD2
CASSPSTSATYNEQFF
>14|TRBV7-8|NA|TRBJ2-2|TRBD2
CASSPGLAGGELFF
>18|TRBV12-3/TRBV12-4|few|TRBJ2-7|NA
CASSSLWGASRVSYEQYF
>17|TRBV7-8|many|TRBJ2-1|TRBD2
CASSLITGTSGRHEQFF
>16|TRBV5-6|few|TRBJ2-3|TRBD2
CASSLLAGGRTDTQYF
>16|TRBV12-3/TRBV12-4|NA|TRBJ1-5|NA
CASSFRTGSSNQPQHF
>15|TRBV11-2|NA|TRBJ2-1|NA
CASSLGRPPYNEQFF
>19|TRBV6-2/TRBV6-3|few|TRBJ2-1|TRBD1
CASSGGTGEGTTPYNEQFF
>13|TRBV11-2|many|TRBJ2-7|NA
CASSSGQLYEQYF
>14|TRBV4-1|many|TRBJ1-5|NA
CASSHPRAYQPQHF
>17|TRBV6-6|few|TRBJ2-3|TRBD2
CASSYSVLAGVTDTQYF
>13|TRBV29-1|once|TRBJ2-7|NA
CSVGLQRTYEQYF
>16|TRBV4-1|few|TRBJ2-2|NA
CASSPSSGSGTGELFF
>16|TRBV7-9|NA|TRBJ2-5|TRBD2
CASSRGLVGSQETQYF
>15|TRBV4-1|few|TRBJ2-4|NA
CASSQDWVAKNIQYF
>14|TRBV18|NA|TRBJ2-5|NA
CASSPLRDAETQYF
>15|TRBV5-1|NA|TRBJ2-5|TRBD2
CASRGTSGRSETQYF
>16|TRBV7-8|few|TRBJ2-7|NA
CASSRYGQINLYEQYF
>14|TRBV5-8|NA|TRBJ1-2|NA
CASSPDITNYGYTF
>14|TRBV7-9|few|TRBJ2-7|NA
CASSLVASSYEQYF
>14|TRBV7-9|many|TRBJ2-1|NA
CASLGGSAYNEQFF
>15|TRBV9|many|TRBJ1-5|NA
CASSVHRTKNQPQHF
>16|TRBV11-3|NA|TRBJ2-7|NA
CASSLTLNLGSYEQYF
>12|TRBV12-3/TRBV12-4|NA|TRBJ2-3|TRBD1
CATKTGGDTQYF
>21|TRBV4-2|many|TRBJ2-7|TRBD2
CASSQEEVGLAGAFVAYEQYF
>17|TRBV30|few|TRBJ2-1|TRBD2
CAWSSPGLASSYNEQFF
>13|TRBV5-1|many|TRBJ1-2|NA
CASSLHRDYGYTF
>14|TRBV5-6|NA|TRBJ1-2|NA
CASSPPRTDGGYTF
>14|TRBV7-9|few|TRBJ2-1|TRBD1
CASSPPGQGGEQFF
>14|TRBV6-1|many|TRBJ1-6|NA
CASKKGSYNSPLHF
>15|TRBV20-1|many|TRBJ2-7|TRBD2
CSAGTSGRATGEQYF
>15|TRBV10-1|once|TRBJ1-6|TRBD1
CSISEFDRGHSPLHF
>16|TRBV3-1|NA|TRBJ2-7|NA
CASSLRRSLTSYEQYF
>15|TRBV28|NA|TRBJ2-7|TRBD1
CASSLNDRAAYEQYF
>15|TRBV5-6|NA|TRBJ1-4|TRBD1
CASSNRDRGDLKLFF
>14|TRBV24-1|few|TRBJ1-2|TRBD1
CATVDRGANYGYTF
>14|TRBV20-1|NA|TRBJ2-1|TRBD2
CSARDAGGWNEQFF
>13|TRBV20-1|once|TRBJ2-7|NA
CSVPRRGTYEQYF
>15|TRBV2|few|TRBJ1-4|TRBD1
CASIPDRGRVEKLFF
>12|TRBV11-2|many|TRBJ2-5|NA
CASSLNQETQYF
>14|TRBV13|NA|TRBJ1-2|NA
CASSHPGAPQGYTF
>14|TRBV7-9|few|TRBJ1-1|NA
CASSFGGADTEAFF
>16|TRBV6-1|few|TRBJ2-3|NA
CASSESVGEGADTQYF
>15|TRBV5-1|many|TRBJ2-3|TRBD2
CASSAPSLAADTQYF
>14|TRBV11-1|many|TRBJ1-1|NA
CASSLESGRTEAFF
>15|TRBV10-3|NA|TRBJ1-5|NA
CAISEGTLSNQPQHF
>14|TRBV7-3|few|TRBJ2-5|NA
CASSLGGSRETQYF
>15|TRBV4-1|once|TRBJ2-4|NA
CASSPGDLARHIQYF
>18|TRBV28|NA|TRBJ1-4|TRBD1
CASSLWGQGMQYAEKLFF
>15|TRBV6-1|few|TRBJ2-4|NA
CASRPSVSAKNIQYF
>16|TRBV9|many|TRBJ2-7|NA
CASSVGASGQGYEQYF
>16|TRBV28|many|TRBJ2-1|NA
CASSAYNRASYNEQFF
>15|TRBV11-2|NA|TRBJ2-1|TRBD2
CASSFASGFNNEQFF